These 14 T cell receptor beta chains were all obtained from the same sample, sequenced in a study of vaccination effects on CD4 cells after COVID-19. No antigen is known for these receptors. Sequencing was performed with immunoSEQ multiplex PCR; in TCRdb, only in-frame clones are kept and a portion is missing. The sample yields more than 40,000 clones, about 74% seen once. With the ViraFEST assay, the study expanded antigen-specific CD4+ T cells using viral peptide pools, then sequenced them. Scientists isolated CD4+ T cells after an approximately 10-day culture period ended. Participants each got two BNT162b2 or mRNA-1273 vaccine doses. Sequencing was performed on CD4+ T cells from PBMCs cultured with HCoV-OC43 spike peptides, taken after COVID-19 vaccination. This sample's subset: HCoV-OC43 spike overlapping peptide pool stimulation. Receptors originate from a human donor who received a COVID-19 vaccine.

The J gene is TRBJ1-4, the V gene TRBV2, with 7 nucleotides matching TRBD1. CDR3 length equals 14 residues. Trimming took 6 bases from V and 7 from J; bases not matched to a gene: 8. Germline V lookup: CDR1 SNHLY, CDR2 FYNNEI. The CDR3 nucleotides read TGTGCCAGCAGCGCTGACAGGGTGGCTGAAAAACTGTTTTTT. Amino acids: CASSADRVAEKLFF.

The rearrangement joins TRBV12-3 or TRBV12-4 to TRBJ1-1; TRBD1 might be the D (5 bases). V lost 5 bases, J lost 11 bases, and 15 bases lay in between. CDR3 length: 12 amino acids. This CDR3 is CASSPQGYMAFF. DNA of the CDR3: TGTGCCAGCAGTCCGCAGGGTTACATGGCTTTCTTT.

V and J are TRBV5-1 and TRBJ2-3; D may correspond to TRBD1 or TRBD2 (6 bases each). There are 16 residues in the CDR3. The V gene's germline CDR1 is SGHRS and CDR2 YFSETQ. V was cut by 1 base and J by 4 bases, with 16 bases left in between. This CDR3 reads CASSLRGVGGADTQYF. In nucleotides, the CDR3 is TGCGCCAGCAGCTTGAGAGGAGTGGGGGGCGCAGATACGCAGTATTTT.

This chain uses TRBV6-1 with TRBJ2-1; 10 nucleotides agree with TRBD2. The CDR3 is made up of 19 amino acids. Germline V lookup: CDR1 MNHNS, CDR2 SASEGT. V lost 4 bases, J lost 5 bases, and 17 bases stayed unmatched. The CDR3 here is CASSGGAAGGPGPNNEQFF. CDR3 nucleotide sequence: TGTGCCAGCAGTGGGGGAGCAGCGGGAGGGCCCGGGCCTAACAATGAGCAGTTCTTC.

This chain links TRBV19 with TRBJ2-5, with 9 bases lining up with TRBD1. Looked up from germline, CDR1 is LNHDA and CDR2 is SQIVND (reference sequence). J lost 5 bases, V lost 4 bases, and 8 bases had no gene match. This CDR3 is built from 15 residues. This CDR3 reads CASSKTGGGAETQYF. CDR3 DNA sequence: TGTGCCAGTAGTAAGACAGGGGGTGGAGCGGAGACCCAGTACTTC.

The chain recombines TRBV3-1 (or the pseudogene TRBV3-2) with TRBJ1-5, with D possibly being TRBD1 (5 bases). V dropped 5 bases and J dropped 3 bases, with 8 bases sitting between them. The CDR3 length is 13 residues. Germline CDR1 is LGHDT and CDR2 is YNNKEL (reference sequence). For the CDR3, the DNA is TGTGCCAGCAGCTGGGGCTTCAATCAGCCCCAGCATTTT. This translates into CASSWGFNQPQHF.

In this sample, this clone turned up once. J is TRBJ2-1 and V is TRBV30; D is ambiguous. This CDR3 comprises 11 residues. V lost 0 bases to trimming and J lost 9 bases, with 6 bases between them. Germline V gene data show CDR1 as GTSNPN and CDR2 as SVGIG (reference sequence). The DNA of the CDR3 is TGTGCCTGGAGTGTATTACTTGAGCAGTTCTTC. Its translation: CAWSVLLEQFF.

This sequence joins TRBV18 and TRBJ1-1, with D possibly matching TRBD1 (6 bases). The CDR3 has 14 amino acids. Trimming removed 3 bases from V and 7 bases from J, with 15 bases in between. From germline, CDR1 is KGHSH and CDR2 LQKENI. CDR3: CASSPLGGGGEAFF. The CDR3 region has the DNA TGTGCCAGCTCACCGCTCGGGGGCGGGGGTGAAGCTTTCTTT. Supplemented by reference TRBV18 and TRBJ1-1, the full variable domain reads NAGVMQNPRHLVRRRGQEARLRCSPMKGHSHVYWYRQLPEEGLKFMVYLQKENIIDESGMPKERFSAEFPKEGPSILRIQQVVRGDSAAYFCASSPLGGGGEAFFGQGTRLTVV.

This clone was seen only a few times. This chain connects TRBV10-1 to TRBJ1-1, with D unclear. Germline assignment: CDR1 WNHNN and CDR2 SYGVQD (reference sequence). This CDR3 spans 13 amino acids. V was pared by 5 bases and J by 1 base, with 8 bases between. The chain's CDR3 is CASSSDKNTEAFF. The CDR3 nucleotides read TGCGCCAGCAGTTCTGACAAGAACACTGAAGCTTTCTTT.

The CDR3 protein is CATRNEFLDTQYF. The CDR3 bases are TGTGCCACCCGCAATGAATTCCTAGATACGCAGTATTTT. The chain employs TRBV19 and TRBJ2-3; D is undetermined. In germline, CDR1 is LNHDA, CDR2 SQIVND (reference sequence). The CDR3 contains 13 residues. Deletions cut 10 bases from V and 5 bases from J, with 16 bases between.

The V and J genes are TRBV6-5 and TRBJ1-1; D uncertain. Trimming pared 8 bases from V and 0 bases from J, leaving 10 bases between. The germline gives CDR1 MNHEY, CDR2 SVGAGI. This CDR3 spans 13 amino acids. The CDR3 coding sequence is TGTGCCAGCGTAATGGGAATGAACACTGAAGCTTTCTTT. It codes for CASVMGMNTEAFF.

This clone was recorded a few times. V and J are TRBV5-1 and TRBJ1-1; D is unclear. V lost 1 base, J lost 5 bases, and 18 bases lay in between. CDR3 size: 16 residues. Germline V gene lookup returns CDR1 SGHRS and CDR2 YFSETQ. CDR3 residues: CASSLRMTGVGTEAFF. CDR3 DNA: TGCGCCAGCAGCTTGCGTATGACTGGGGTCGGGACTGAAGCTTTCTTT.

The CDR3 spells CASSFSQVTEAFF. The CDR3 nucleotides are TGTGCCAGCAGCTTTTCTCAGGTGACTGAAGCTTTCTTT. The V call is TRBV5-5, the J call TRBJ1-1; D is undetermined. V lost 2 bases and J lost 5, with 10 bases in between. This CDR3 has 13 amino acids. CDR1 is SGHKS and CDR2 is YYEKEE in the germline V gene (reference sequence).

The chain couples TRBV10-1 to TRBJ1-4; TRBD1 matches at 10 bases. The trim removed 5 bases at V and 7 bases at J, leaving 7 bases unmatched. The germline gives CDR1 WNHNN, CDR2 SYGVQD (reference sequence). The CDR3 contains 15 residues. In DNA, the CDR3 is TGCGCCAGCAGTCCCAGGACAGGGGGGAGTGAAAAACTGTTTTTT. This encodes CASSPRTGGSEKLFF.